These 8 T cell receptor beta chains were all obtained from the same sample, sequenced in a study of T cell responses to AZD1222 COVID-19 vaccine (dated by TCRdb to the early 2020s). Library generation was performed with the immunoSEQ multiplex PCR assay. Imported from immuneACCESS, the table was reduced by TCRdb to in-frame sequences with V and J called. These copies leave out some clones; in studies compared against another copy, an unresolved V gene accounts for under half, and the cause of the remainder is not known. Here the sample has fewer than 150,000 clones; roughly 86% occur a single time. The ten top clones hold around 5.3% of the sample. Read against the paper, the sample's time point label means: about 28 days (+/-7) after the second vaccine dose. The sample here was peripheral blood, taken 28 days after the second AZD1222 dose. These receptors were taken from an adult who received the AZD1222 COVID-19 vaccine.

J is TRBJ1-5 and V is TRBV4-2; weak D call: TRBD1 (5 bases). Trimming took off 0 bases at V and 4 bases at J, with 16 bases between the two ends. In germline, CDR1 is LGHNA, CDR2 YNFKEQ. This CDR3 has 17 residues. The CDR3 region has the DNA TGTGCCAGCAGCCAAGAAAGGGGTCAGGGTCGAAATCAGCCCCAGCATTTT. Translating it yields CASSQERGQGRNQPQHF.

The chain joins TRBV5-1 to TRBJ1-2; no firm D call. The CDR3 sequence is 15 residues long. Trimming took 0 bases from V and 4 from J, leaving 13 bases between them. Per the germline V gene, CDR1 is SGHRS and CDR2 is YFSETQ. This chain's CDR3 is CASSLGTAVSYGYTF. In nucleotides, the CDR3 is TGCGCCAGCAGCTTGGGTACAGCGGTGAGCTATGGCTACACCTTC.

The chain is built from TRBV20-1 and TRBJ2-1; D is undetermined. Trimming removed 1 base from V and 10 bases from J, with 8 bases in between. The CDR3 extends over 11 amino acids. Germline values: CDR1 DFQATT, CDR2 SNEGSKA (reference sequence). Here the CDR3 DNA reads TGCAGTGCTAGAGGACCACTAGAGCAGTTCTTC. It codes for CSARGPLEQFF.

This clone was seen just once. The chain uses TRBV28 and TRBJ2-1; 9 bases map to TRBD2. Germline V CDR1 and CDR2: MDHEN, SYDVKM. CDR3 size: 16 residues. The V gene end was trimmed by 2 bases and the J gene end by 10 bases; junction bases not matched to a gene: 12. The CDR3 DNA reads as TGTGCCAGCAGTTTAGCTAGCGGGATAGGTGTCCGAGAGCAGTTCTTC. It specifies CASSLASGIGVREQFF.

V is TRBV5-4 and J is TRBJ1-2, with D unclear. This CDR3 contains 12 residues. V shed 0 bases and J shed 7 bases, with 7 bases lying between them. The germline V gene has CDR1 SGHNT and CDR2 YYREEE (reference sequence). CDR3 bases: TGTGCCAGCAGCTTGGACAGAATTGGCTACACCTTC. Its translation is CASSLDRIGYTF.

The V gene is TRBV11-3, the J gene TRBJ2-1; D might be TRBD1 or TRBD2, each matching 5 bases. This CDR3 contains 17 residues. Germline V gene lookup returns CDR1 SGHNT and CDR2 YENEEA. V lost 4 bases and J 0 bases, leaving 16 bases between the germline ends. The CDR3 is CASSSRDVFSSYNEQFF. DNA of the CDR3: TGTGCCAGCAGCTCCCGGGACGTATTCAGCTCCTACAATGAGCAGTTCTTC.

This clone was observed a handful of times. The V and J genes are TRBV2 and TRBJ2-1, with D tentatively TRBD2 (5 bases). CDR3 length: 11 residues. The V gene's germline CDR1 is SNHLY and CDR2 FYNNEI. Deletions cut 10 bases from V and 12 bases from J, with 16 bases between. The CDR3 loop is CAISSNGGQFF. The CDR3 DNA follows: TGTGCCATCTCTAGCAACGGTGGGCAGTTCTTC.

This chain uses TRBV5-6 with TRBJ1-2; no definite D call. V was cut by 3 bases and J by 8 bases, with 20 bases left in between. The length of the CDR3 is 15 residues. Germline values: CDR1 SGHDT, CDR2 YYEEEE. The CDR3 spells CASSYGRPLGEGYTF. CDR3 sequence (DNA): TGTGCCAGCAGCTACGGGCGGCCTCTCGGGGAGGGCTACACCTTC.